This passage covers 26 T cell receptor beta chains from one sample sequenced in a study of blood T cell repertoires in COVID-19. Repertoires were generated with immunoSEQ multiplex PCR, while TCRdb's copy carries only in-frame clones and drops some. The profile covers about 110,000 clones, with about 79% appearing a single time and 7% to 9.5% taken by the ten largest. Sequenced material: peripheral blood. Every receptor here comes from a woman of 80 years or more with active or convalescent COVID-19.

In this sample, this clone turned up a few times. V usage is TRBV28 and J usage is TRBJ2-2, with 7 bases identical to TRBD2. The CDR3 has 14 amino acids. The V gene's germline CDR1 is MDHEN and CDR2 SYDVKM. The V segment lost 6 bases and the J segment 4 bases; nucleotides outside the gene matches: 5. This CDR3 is CASSSSGGTGELFF. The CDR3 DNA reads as TGTGCCAGCAGCTCTTCGGGAGGCACCGGGGAGCTGTTTTTT. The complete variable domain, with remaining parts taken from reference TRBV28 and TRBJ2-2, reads DVKVTQSSRYLVKRTGEKVFLECVQDMDHENMFWYRQDPGLGLRLIYFSYDVKMKEKGDIPEGYSVSREKKERFSLILESASTNQTSMYLCASSSSGGTGELFFGEGSRLTVL.

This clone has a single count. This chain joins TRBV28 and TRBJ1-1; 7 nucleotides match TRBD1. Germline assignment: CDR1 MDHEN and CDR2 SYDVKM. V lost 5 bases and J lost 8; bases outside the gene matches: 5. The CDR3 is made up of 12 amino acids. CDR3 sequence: CASSISRGEAFF. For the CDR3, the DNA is TGTGCCAGCAGTATTAGCAGGGGGGAAGCTTTCTTT.

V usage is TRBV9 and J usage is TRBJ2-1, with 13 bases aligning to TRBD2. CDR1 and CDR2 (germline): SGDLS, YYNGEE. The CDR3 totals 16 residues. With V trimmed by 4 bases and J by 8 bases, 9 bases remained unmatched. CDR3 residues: CASSLRLAGGTHEQFF. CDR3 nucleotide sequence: TGTGCCAGCAGCCTACGACTAGCGGGAGGTACCCATGAGCAGTTCTTC.

The CDR3 spells CASSPLAVSYEQYF. CDR3 DNA sequence: TGTGCCAGCAGCCCTCTAGCGGTTTCCTACGAGCAGTACTTC. The chain uses TRBV7-2 and TRBJ2-7, with 7 bases aligning to TRBD2. The CDR3 spans 14 residues. Trimming cost V 5 bases and J 1 base; bases outside gene matches: 5. Per germline, CDR1 SGHTA and CDR2 FQGNSA.

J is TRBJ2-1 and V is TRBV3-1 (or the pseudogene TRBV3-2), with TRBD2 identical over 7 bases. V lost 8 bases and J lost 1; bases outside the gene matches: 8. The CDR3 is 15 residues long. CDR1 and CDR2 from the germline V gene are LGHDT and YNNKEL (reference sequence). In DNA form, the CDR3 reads TGTGCCAGCCGACTACGCGGGAGTTCCTACAATGAGCAGTTCTTC. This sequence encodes CASRLRGSSYNEQFF.

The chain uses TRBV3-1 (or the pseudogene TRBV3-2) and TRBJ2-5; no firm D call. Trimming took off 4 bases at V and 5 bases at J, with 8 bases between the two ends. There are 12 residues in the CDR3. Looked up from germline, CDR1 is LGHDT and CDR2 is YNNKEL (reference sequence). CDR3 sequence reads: CASSRRHETQYF. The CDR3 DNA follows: TGTGCCAGCAGCCGACGACACGAGACCCAGTACTTC.

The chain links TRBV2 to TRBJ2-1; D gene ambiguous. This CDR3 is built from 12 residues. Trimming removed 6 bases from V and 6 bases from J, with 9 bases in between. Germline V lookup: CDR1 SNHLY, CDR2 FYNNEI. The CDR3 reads CASRKRSNEQFF. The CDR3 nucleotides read TGTGCCAGCAGGAAGAGATCCAATGAGCAGTTCTTC. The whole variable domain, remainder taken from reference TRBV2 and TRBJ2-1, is EPEVTQTPSHQVTQMGQEVILRCVPISNHLYFYWYRQILGQKVEFLVSFYNNEISEKSEIFDDQFSVERPDGSNFTLKIRSTKLEDSAMYFCASRKRSNEQFFGPGTRLTVL.

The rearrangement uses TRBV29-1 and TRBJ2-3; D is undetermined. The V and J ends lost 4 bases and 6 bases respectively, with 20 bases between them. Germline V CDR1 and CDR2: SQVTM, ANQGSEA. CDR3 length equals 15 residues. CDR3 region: CSVVPARRRTDTQYF. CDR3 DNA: TGCAGCGTTGTGCCAGCGCGACGTAGAACTGATACGCAGTATTTT.

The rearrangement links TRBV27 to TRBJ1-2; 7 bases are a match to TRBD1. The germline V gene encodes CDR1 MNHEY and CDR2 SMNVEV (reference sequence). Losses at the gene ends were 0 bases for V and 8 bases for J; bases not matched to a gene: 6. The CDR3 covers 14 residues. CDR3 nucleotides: TGTGCCAGCAGTTTATCAACAGGGGCTCAGGGCTACACCTTC. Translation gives CASSLSTGAQGYTF.

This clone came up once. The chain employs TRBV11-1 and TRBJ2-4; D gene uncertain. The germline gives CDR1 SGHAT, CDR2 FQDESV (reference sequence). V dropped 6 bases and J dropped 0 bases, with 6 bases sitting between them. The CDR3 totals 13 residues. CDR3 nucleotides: TGTGCCAGCAGACAGACAGCCAAAAACATTCAGTACTTC. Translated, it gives CASRQTAKNIQYF. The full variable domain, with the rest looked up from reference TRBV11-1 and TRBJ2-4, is EAEVAQSPRYKITEKSQAVAFWCDPISGHATLYWYRQILGQGPELLVQFQDESVVDDSQLPKDRFSAERLKGVDSTLKIQPAELGDSAMYLCASRQTAKNIQYFGAGTRLSVL.

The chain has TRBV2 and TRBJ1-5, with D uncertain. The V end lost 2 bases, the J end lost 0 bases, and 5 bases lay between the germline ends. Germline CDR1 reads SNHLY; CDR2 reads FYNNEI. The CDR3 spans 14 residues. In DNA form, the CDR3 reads TGTGCCAGCAGTGAAACGAGTAGCAATCAGCCCCAGCATTTT. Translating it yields CASSETSSNQPQHF.

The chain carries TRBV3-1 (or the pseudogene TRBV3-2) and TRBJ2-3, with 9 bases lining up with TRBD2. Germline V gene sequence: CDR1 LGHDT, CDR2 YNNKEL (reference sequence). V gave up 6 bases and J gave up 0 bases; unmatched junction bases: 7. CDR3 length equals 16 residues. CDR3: CASRLAGHTSTDTQYF. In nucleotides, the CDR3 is TGTGCCAGCAGACTAGCGGGCCATACTAGCACAGATACGCAGTATTTT.

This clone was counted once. The CDR3 DNA reads as TGTGCCAGTAGTATCCGACTAGAGAACTACGAGCAGTACTTC. Translated, it gives CASSIRLENYEQYF. This chain uses TRBV19 with TRBJ2-7; tentative D call: TRBD2 (6 bases). Trimming removed 3 bases from V and 3 bases from J, with 12 bases in between. Germline V gene lookup returns CDR1 LNHDA and CDR2 SQIVND (reference sequence). The CDR3 extends over 14 amino acids.

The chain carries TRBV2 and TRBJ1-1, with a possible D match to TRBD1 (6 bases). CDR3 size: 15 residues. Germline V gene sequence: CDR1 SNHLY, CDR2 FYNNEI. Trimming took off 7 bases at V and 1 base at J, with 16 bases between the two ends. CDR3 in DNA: TGTGCCAGCAACACGGCGGGGGCCGGGAACACTGAAGCTTTCTTT. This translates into CASNTAGAGNTEAFF.

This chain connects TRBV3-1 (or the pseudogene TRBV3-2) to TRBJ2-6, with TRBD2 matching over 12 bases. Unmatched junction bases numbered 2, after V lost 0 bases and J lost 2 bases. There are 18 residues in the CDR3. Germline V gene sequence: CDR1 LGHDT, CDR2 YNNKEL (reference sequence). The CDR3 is CASSQERLAGAGANVLTF. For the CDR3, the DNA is TGTGCCAGCAGCCAAGAACGACTAGCGGGAGCTGGGGCCAACGTCCTGACTTTC.

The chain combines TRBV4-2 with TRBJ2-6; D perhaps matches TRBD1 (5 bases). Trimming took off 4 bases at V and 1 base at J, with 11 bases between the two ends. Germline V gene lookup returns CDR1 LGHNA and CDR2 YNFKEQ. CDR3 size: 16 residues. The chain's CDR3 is CASSLSRVSGANVLTF. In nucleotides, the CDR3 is TGTGCCAGCAGCCTCAGCAGGGTATCTGGGGCCAACGTCCTGACTTTC.

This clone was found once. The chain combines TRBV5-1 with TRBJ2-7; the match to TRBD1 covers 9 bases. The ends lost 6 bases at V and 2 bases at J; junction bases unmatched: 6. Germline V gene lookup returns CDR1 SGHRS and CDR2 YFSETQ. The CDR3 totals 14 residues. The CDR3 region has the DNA TGCGCCAGCAAGTCCGGGACAGGGCCCTACGAGCAGTACTTC. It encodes CASKSGTGPYEQYF. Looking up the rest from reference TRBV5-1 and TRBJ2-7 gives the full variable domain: KAGVTQTPRYLIKTRGQQVTLSCSPISGHRSVSWYQQTPGQGLQFLFEYFSETQRNKGNFPGRFSGRQFSNSRSEMNVSTLELGDSALYLCASKSGTGPYEQYFGPGTRLTVT.

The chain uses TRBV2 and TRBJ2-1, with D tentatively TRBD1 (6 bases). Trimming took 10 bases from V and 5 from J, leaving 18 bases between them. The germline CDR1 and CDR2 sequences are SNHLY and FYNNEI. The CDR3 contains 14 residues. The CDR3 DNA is TGTGCCAAAGAGGGGGTTTGGAGAAACAATGAGCAGTTCTTC. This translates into CAKEGVWRNNEQFF.

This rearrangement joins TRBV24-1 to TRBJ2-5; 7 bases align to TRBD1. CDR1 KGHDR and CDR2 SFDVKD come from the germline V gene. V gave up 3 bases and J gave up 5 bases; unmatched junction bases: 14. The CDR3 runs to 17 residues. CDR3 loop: CATSDTPEGARDETQYF. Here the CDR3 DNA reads TGTGCCACCAGTGATACGCCCGAGGGGGCGCGAGACGAGACCCAGTACTTC.

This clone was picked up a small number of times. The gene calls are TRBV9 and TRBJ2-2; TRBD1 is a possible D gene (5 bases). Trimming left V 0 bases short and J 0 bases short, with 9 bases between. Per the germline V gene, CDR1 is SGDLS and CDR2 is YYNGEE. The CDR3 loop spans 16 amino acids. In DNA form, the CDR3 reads TGTGCCAGCAGCGTAGGTGGGGCGGCGAACACCGGGGAGCTGTTTTTT. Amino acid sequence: CASSVGGAANTGELFF.

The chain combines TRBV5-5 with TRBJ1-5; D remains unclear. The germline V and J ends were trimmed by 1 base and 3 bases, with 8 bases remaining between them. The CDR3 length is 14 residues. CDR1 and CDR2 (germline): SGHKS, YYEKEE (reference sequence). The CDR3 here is CASSLTVFNQPQHF. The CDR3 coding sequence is TGTGCCAGCAGCTTGACGGTTTTCAATCAGCCCCAGCATTTT. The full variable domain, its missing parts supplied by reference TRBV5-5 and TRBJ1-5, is DAGVTQSPTHLIKTRGQQVTLRCSPISGHKSVSWYQQVLGQGPQFIFQYYEKEERGRGNFPDRFSARQFPNYSSELNVNALLLGDSALYLCASSLTVFNQPQHFGDGTRLSIL.

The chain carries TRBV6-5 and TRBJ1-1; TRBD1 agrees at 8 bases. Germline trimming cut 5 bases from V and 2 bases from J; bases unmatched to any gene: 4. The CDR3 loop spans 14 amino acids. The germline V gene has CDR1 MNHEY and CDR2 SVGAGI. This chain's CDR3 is CASSRQGANTEAFF. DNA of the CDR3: TGTGCCAGCAGTCGCCAGGGGGCTAACACTGAAGCTTTCTTT.

The CDR3 nucleotides read TGTGCCAGCAGTTACTCGGGACTCCTTGACTACGAGCAGTACTTC. Encoded protein: CASSYSGLLDYEQYF. The chain recombines TRBV6-2 or TRBV6-3 with TRBJ2-7; D might be TRBD2 (6 bases). CDR1 is MNHEY, CDR2 SVGEGT, per germline. Between the trimmed V and J ends, which lost 0 bases and 3 bases, there was a span of 12 bases. The CDR3 covers 15 residues.

The CDR3 loop is CATLPGQAETQYF. CDR3 bases: TGTGCCACCCTCCCCGGACAGGCGGAGACCCAGTACTTC. The rearrangement joins TRBV28 to TRBJ2-5; 7 nucleotides line up with TRBD1. V was pared by 10 bases and J by 5 bases, with 10 bases of the junction left unmatched. The length of the CDR3 is 13 residues. Germline lookup yields CDR1 MDHEN and CDR2 SYDVKM.

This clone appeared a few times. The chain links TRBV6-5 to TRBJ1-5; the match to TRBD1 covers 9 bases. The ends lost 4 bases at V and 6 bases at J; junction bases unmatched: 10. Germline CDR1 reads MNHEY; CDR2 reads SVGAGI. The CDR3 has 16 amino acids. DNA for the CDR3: TGTGCCAGCAGTTCCCCGGGACAGGGAATCGGTCAGCCCCAGCATTTT. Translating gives CASSSPGQGIGQPQHF.

The CDR3 DNA follows: TGTGCCAGCAGCTTAACTAGCGCCAAAAGTTTGGCTGAGCAGTACTTC. Translating it yields CASSLTSAKSLAEQYF. This chain links TRBV7-2 with TRBJ2-7; 7 nucleotides line up with TRBD2. Per the germline V gene, CDR1 is SGHTA and CDR2 is FQGNSA. The CDR3 spans 16 residues. The V and J ends lost 2 bases and 7 bases, in that order; junction bases with no gene match: 14.